The source of this T cell receptor beta chain is a study of TIL therapy for anti-PD-1-resistant metastatic lung cancer. Whole-study context: Half of patients were current or former smokers. By whole-exome sequencing, median non-synonymous tumor mutation burden was around 1.4 mutations per megabase. Study-level points and caveats: Patients were highly selected, enriched for treatment-naive, never-smoker and oncogene-addicted cases.

Time point given: pre-treatment sample, taken before nivolumab and TIL therapy. The libraries were made with immunoSEQ v3. Method: immunoSEQ multiplex PCR; TCRdb's copy keeps in-frame clones and lacks some. The repertoire holds tens of thousands of clones, with 74% as singletons. V lost 4 bases and J lost 3; bases outside the gene matches: 9. Per the germline V gene, CDR1 is SNHLY and CDR2 is FYNNEI. This CDR3 comprises 16 residues. A few counts support this clone. As yet, its antigen is unknown. The specimen comprised blood, sampled at baseline. The chain carries TRBV2 and TRBJ1-5, with 7 bases lining up with TRBD1. The receptor comes from a woman between 30 and 80 years old with non-small cell lung cancer. CDR3 in amino acids: CASSGDGTAPNQPQHF. DNA of the CDR3: TGTGCCAGCAGTGGCGACGGGACAGCCCCCAATCAGCCCCAGCATTTT.